This T cell receptor beta chain stems from a study of T cell therapy after organ transplantation. Study in general: Two of the ten patients were classed as nonresponders. Short-term post-therapy samples: blood collected 4 to 8 weeks after completing therapy.

To note about this clone: The antigen is not known.

Clones were read by immunoSEQ multiplex PCR, and TCRdb kept only the in-frame ones, dropping some. The sample holds about 6,000 clones, 65% to 75% seen once. The CDR3 has 14 amino acids. Germline V lookup: CDR1 LNHDA, CDR2 SQIVND (reference sequence). V lost 7 bases and J lost 3; bases outside the gene matches: 7. The time point here: 4-8 weeks after completion of therapy. The sequences come from CD8+ T cells from blood, collected after autologous CMV-specific T cell therapy. The chain combines TRBV19 with TRBJ2-7, with TRBD1 matching over 9 bases. This receptor was taken from a human patient who had received a solid organ transplant and had CMV disease. Some T cells may be provided by the graft donor. The CDR3 nucleotides read TGTGCCAGTACCCCCGGGACAGGGCTCTACGAGCAGTACTTC. This translates into CASTPGTGLYEQYF. The entire variable domain, with the rest obtained from reference TRBV19 and TRBJ2-7, is as follows: DGGITQSPKYLFRKEGQNVTLSCEQNLNHDAMYWYRQDPGQGLRLIYYSQIVNDFQKGDIAEGYSVSREKKESFPLTVTSAQKNPTAFYLCASTPGTGLYEQYFGPGTRLTVT.